This TCR beta chain was sequenced in a study of blood T cell repertoires in COVID-19. Study details: Samples came from the United States, Italy and Spain, spanning acute and convalescent COVID-19.

Sequencing was performed with immunoSEQ multiplex PCR; in TCRdb, only in-frame clones are kept and a portion is missing. The sample lists under 250,000 clones; 85% to 95% were seen once. After removal of 4 bases from V and 2 bases from J, the junction contained 2 bases not matched to a gene. Germline CDR1 reads SNHLY; CDR2 reads FYNNEI. CDR3 length equals 15 residues. Sequencing was done on a sample of peripheral blood. The chain couples TRBV2 to TRBJ2-2; 9 bases are a match to TRBD2. This clonotype was obtained from a man aged 25 to 45 with COVID-19, enrolled during active disease. For the CDR3, the DNA is TGTGCCAGCAGTGGCGGGGGGGCCAACACCGGGGAGCTGTTTTTT. This codes for CASSGGGANTGELFF.